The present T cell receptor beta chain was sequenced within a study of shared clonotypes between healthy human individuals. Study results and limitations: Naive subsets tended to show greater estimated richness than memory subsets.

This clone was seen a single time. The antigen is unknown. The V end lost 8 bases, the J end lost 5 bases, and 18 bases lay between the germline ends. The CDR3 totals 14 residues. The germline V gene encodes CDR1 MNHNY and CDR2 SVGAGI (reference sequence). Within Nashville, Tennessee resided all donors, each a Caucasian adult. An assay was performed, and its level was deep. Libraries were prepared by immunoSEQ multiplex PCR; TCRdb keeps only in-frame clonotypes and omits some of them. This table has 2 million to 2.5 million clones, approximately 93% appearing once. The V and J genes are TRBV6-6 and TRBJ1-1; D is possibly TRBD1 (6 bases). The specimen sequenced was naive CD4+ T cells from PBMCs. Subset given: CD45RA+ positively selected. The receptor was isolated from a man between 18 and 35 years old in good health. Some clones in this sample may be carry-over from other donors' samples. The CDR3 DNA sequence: TGTGCCAGCGGATGGGCAGGGAGGGGGACTGAAGCTTTCTTT. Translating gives CASGWAGRGTEAFF.